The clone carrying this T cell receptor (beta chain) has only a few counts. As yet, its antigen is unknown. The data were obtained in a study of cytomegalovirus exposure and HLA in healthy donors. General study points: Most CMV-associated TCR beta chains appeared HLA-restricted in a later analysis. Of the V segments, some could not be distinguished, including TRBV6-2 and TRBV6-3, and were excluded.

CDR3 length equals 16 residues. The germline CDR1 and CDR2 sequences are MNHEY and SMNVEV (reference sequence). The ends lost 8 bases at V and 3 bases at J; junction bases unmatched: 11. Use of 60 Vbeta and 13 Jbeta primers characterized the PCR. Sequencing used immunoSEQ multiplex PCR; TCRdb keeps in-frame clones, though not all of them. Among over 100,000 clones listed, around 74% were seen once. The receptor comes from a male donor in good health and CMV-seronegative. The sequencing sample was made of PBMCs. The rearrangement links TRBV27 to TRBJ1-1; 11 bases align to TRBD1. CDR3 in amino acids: CASRPRGDRGDTEAFF. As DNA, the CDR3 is TGTGCCAGCCGACCTCGGGGGGACAGGGGGGACACTGAAGCTTTCTTT.